The sequence of this TCR beta chain was determined in a study of CD8+ T cells in alopecia areata. Findings and limits, study-wide: Sharing of TCRs across patients appeared less clear than in mice, possibly for HLA-related reasons.

Alopecia areata patients had lesional scalp punch biopsies and peripheral blood taken from them. Extraction of RNA preceded its reverse transcription into cDNA, which served as the sequencing template. The repertoire was sequenced with immunoSEQ multiplex PCR; TCRdb's copy has only in-frame clones and lacks some. This sample has about 100,000 clones, with 58% found just once. Germline V CDR1 and CDR2: SQVTM, ANQGSEA. The CDR3 consists of 13 residues. Trimming cost V 4 bases and J 3 bases; bases outside gene matches: 0. With respect to this clone: Antigen specificity is unknown.

The chain recombines TRBV29-1 with TRBJ2-1; 10 bases agree with TRBD1. The specimen sequenced was NKG2D-low CD8+ T cells sorted from blood. The TCR sequence derives from a human donor with alopecia areata. CDR3 coding DNA: TGCAGCGTTGGGACAGGGGGCTACAATGAGCAGTTCTTC. It specifies CSVGTGGYNEQFF.